These 10 T cell receptor beta chains share one sample of origin, sequenced in a study of blood T cell repertoires in COVID-19. Assay used: immunoSEQ multiplex PCR; TCRdb lists only in-frame clones, some missing. The sample consists of fewer than 95,000 clones, roughly 87% of them appearing once. Sequenced: peripheral blood. The receptors were gathered from a male donor with acute or convalescent COVID-19.

The rearrangement uses TRBV18 and TRBJ1-5, with a weak D call TRBD1 (6 bases). The V and J ends lost 3 bases and 7 bases respectively, with 13 bases between them. The V gene's germline CDR1 is KGHSH and CDR2 LQKENI. CDR3 length: 14 residues. The CDR3 DNA reads TGTGCCAGCTCACCGAACAGGGATCAACAGCCCCAGCATTTT. Translation gives CASSPNRDQQPQHF. Full variable domain (missing parts from reference TRBV18 and TRBJ1-5): NAGVMQNPRHLVRRRGQEARLRCSPMKGHSHVYWYRQLPEEGLKFMVYLQKENIIDESGMPKERFSAEFPKEGPSILRIQQVVRGDSAAYFCASSPNRDQQPQHFGDGTRLSIL.

The chain uses TRBV4-2 and TRBJ2-5; 11 bases line up with TRBD2. V lost 0 bases and J lost 4; bases outside the gene matches: 1. The CDR3 totals 15 residues. Germline V gene data show CDR1 as LGHNA and CDR2 as YNFKEQ. The CDR3 region has the DNA TGTGCCAGCAGCCAAGATACTAGCGGGGGAGAGACCCAGTACTTC. This translates into CASSQDTSGGETQYF.

V usage is TRBV6-5 and J usage is TRBJ2-6; perhaps TRBD1 as D (6 bases). Trimming shortened V by 6 bases and J by 2 bases, and 11 bases separated the two germline ends. Germline V CDR1 and CDR2: MNHEY, SVGAGI. The CDR3 has 15 residues. In nucleotides, the CDR3 is TGTGCCAGCAGACGCCAGGGGACTGGGGCCAACGTCCTGACTTTC. Translating gives CASRRQGTGANVLTF.

This rearrangement joins TRBV5-4 to TRBJ2-2, with 8 bases matching TRBD1. Germline assignment: CDR1 SGHNT and CDR2 YYREEE (reference sequence). The CDR3 length is 15 residues. Unmatched junction bases numbered 5, after V lost 2 bases and J lost 5 bases. The CDR3 bases are TGTGCCAGCAGCTTTGGGACAGGAGTAACCGGGGAGCTGTTTTTT. This translates into CASSFGTGVTGELFF.

The rearrangement joins TRBV7-2 to TRBJ2-6; 8 positions agree with TRBD1. The CDR3 spans 19 residues. With V trimmed by 2 bases and J by 0 bases, 9 bases remained unmatched. Germline V gene data show CDR1 as SGHTA and CDR2 as FQGNSA. The CDR3 DNA follows: TGTGCCAGCAGCTTACATCCCCAGGGGGCAATCTCTGGGGCCAACGTCCTGACTTTC. This translates into CASSLHPQGAISGANVLTF.

Here the CDR3 DNA reads TGTGCCAGCAGTTACTACTCAGGGGCCCAAAATTCACCCCTCCACTTT. It codes for CASSYYSGAQNSPLHF. The chain uses TRBV6-5 and TRBJ1-6, with TRBD1 as a possible D gene (6 bases). Trimming removed 1 base from V and 7 bases from J, with 14 bases in between. The CDR3 has 16 amino acids. CDR1 MNHEY and CDR2 SVGAGI come from the germline V gene.

V and J are TRBV5-1 and TRBJ2-1; D perhaps matches TRBD1 (6 bases). This CDR3 comprises 15 residues. The germline V gene encodes CDR1 SGHRS and CDR2 YFSETQ. The V gene lost 4 bases and the J gene lost 9 bases, with 20 bases spanning the gap. CDR3 sequence reads: CASSPDGRGLVEQFF. The CDR3 DNA is TGCGCCAGCAGCCCAGACGGCAGGGGCCTGGTTGAGCAGTTCTTC.

The V call is TRBV6-5, the J call TRBJ1-2; TRBD1 is a possible D gene (6 bases). Germline CDR1 reads MNHEY; CDR2 reads SVGAGI. Trimming stripped 3 bases from V and 8 bases from J, with 13 bases between. The CDR3 sequence is 13 residues long. CDR3 sequence (DNA): TGTGCCAGCAGTTATTCAGGGGCCCGAGGCTACACCTTC. Protein sequence: CASSYSGARGYTF.

The chain joins TRBV2 to TRBJ1-5; D gene uncertain. This CDR3 comprises 14 residues. V lost 8 bases to trimming and J lost 2 bases, with 13 bases between them. CDR1 and CDR2 from the germline V gene are SNHLY and FYNNEI. The CDR3: CASSRESGNQPQHF. CDR3 nucleotide sequence: TGTGCCAGCTCCCGCGAAAGTGGCAATCAGCCCCAGCATTTT.

The CDR3 region has the DNA TGTGCCAGTAGTTCGCGGGGGGGCCGGGTAAATGAGCAGTTCTTC. It codes for CASSSRGGRVNEQFF. The chain employs TRBV19 and TRBJ2-1; 9 positions match TRBD2. J gave up 7 bases and V 5 bases, and 9 bases lay outside the gene matches. The CDR3 has 15 amino acids. From germline, CDR1 is LNHDA and CDR2 SQIVND (reference sequence).